This TCR beta chain was obtained from a study of molecular identifiers for immune sequencing clone quantification. Background on the study: Naive CD8 cell RNA, from approximately 20,000 or 100,000 cells, was split five ways in replicates, with four sequenced.

This clonotype has just a few counts. The antigen remains unidentified. It was with previously described methods and listed TCR primers that bulk TCR libraries were made. TCRdb reprocessed the PCR reads with MiXCR, giving one entry per CDR3 protein. Counted here are about 100,000 distinct CDR3 sequences, roughly a fifth occurring once; the ten biggest clones make up approximately 1.1%. With 4 bases removed from V and 5 bases from J, the gap between germline ends came to 18 bases. Germline values: CDR1 ENHRY, CDR2 SYGVKD. The CDR3 has 16 amino acids. The study's findings and limits: Clones with over 20 RNA copies captured over 98% of effector molecules but under 1% of naive ones.

Based on a CD8+CD4-CCR7+CD45RA+ profile, naive CD8 T cells were sorted. The sequence derives from a human donor in good health. Some libraries in this study had Jurkat cell RNA spiked in. This sequence joins TRBV10-3 and TRBJ2-1; a weak D match, TRBD2 (6 bases). Input material: naive CD8+ T cells from blood, with Jurkat cell RNA spiked in. Sample subset: FACS-sorted CD8+CD4-CCR7+CD45RA+ naive T cells. The CDR3 bases are TGTGCCATCAGTGGGGACTCCGTGGACACCAACAATGAGCAGTTCTTC. Amino acid sequence: CAISGDSVDTNNEQFF.